This T cell receptor (beta chain) comes out of a study of blood T cell repertoires in COVID-19. Overall study context: T cells, B-cell-depleted T cells, or PBMCs supplied cDNA or gDNA.

Authors' methods: Amplified reference gene primers provided the basis for estimating nucleated cell counts. Generated by immunoSEQ multiplex PCR, the TCRdb table keeps only in-frame clones and is missing some. For V, J and clone size, that table is used; D and trimming come from the DNA. The top ten hold 14% of the sample, which has tens of thousands of clones, around 73% seen once. This CDR3 region has 14 residues. J lost 2 bases, V lost 4 bases, and 6 bases had no gene match. Germline loops: CDR1 SQVTM, CDR2 ANQGSEA. The chain joins TRBV29-1 to TRBJ2-7; 9 bases fit TRBD2. Sequenced material: peripheral blood. This clonotype was sampled from a man in his sixties with COVID-19, enrolled during active disease. The CDR3 region is CSVVRGRAPYEQYF. CDR3 DNA: TGCAGCGTTGTTCGCGGGAGGGCCCCCTACGAGCAGTACTTC.